This T cell receptor (beta chain) was documented in a study of blood T cell repertoires in COVID-19. In the study overall: PBMCs, B-cell-depleted T cells, or T cells were the source of the cDNA or gDNA that made up the material.

The V gene's germline CDR1 is SGDLS and CDR2 YYNGEE. CDR3 length: 16 amino acids. The V gene end was trimmed by 4 bases and the J gene end by 1 base; junction bases not matched to a gene: 7. Measured with immunoSEQ multiplex PCR; TCRdb has only the in-frame clones, and not every one. The data contain about 200,000 clones, approximately 82% of them singletons. J is TRBJ2-5 and V is TRBV9; TRBD1 matches at 10 bases. The sequenced sample was peripheral blood. This receptor was obtained from a human donor with acute or convalescent COVID-19. The donor label of this sample is uncertain. CDR3 residues: CASSPRTGGVQETQYF. CDR3 bases: TGTGCCAGCAGCCCCCGGACAGGGGGAGTCCAAGAGACCCAGTACTTC.